These 6 T cell receptor beta chains were all obtained from the same sample, sequenced in a study of a mutant IDH1 vaccine in newly diagnosed glioma (dated by TCRdb to the early 2020s). Preparation of the library involved the immunoSEQ multiplex PCR assay. TCRdb took over this immuneACCESS table, retaining in-frame rearrangements with V and J assigned. Such tables are incomplete; in checked studies, under half of the missing clones stem from an unresolved V gene, and the remainder is unexplained. Recorded for this sample are approximately 57,000 clones; 81% of them occurred a single time. The ten largest clones add up to around 8% of the sample. Their antigens are not known. This specimen's time point label, per the study, means: week 23, last vaccination. Each vaccine dose was 300 ug of a 20-mer mutant IDH1 peptide in Montanide, given subcutaneously with topical imiquimod. This specimen was PBMCs, taken from a glioma patient whose treatment included an IDH1 peptide vaccine. The receptors shown here come from a middle-aged woman with glioma. Some clones in this sample may be carry-over from other donors' samples.

The chain employs TRBV4-3 and TRBJ1-5; D not resolved. Trimming removed 0 bases from V and 7 bases from J, with 10 bases in between. Germline loops: CDR1 LGHNA, CDR2 YSLEER. The CDR3 extends over 14 amino acids. The CDR3 coding sequence is TGCGCCAGCAGCCAAGATCTGCACTCGCAGCCCCAGCATTTT. This gives the protein CASSQDLHSQPQHF.

This sequence joins TRBV6-4 and TRBJ2-1, with a tentative D call TRBD2 (7 bases). The germline CDR1 and CDR2 sequences are MRHNA and SNTAGT. V shed 4 bases and J shed 4 bases, with 14 bases lying between them. The CDR3 covers 15 residues. CDR3 sequence: CASSGGGAGYNEQFF. As DNA, the CDR3 is TGTGCCAGCAGTGGGGGGGGCGCTGGGTACAATGAGCAGTTCTTC.

The V gene is TRBV5-1, the J gene TRBJ2-2, with a weak D call TRBD2 (7 bases). CDR3 length: 15 amino acids. Germline assignment: CDR1 SGHRS and CDR2 YFSETQ. V was cut by 3 bases and J by 1 base, with 10 bases left in between. Here the CDR3 DNA reads TGCGCCAGCAGCTCGAGGGGGGGGAACACCGGGGAGCTGTTTTTT. Protein: CASSSRGGNTGELFF.

The CDR3 here is CASSDPSTDTQYF. DNA for the CDR3: TGTGCCAGCAGTGACCCTAGCACAGATACGCAGTATTTT. The V gene is TRBV2, the J gene TRBJ2-3, with D unresolved. Trimming cost V 3 bases and J 0 bases, with 4 bases left between them. The CDR3 is 13 amino acids. Per germline, CDR1 SNHLY and CDR2 FYNNEI.

This clone was counted a few times. At one of its ends the junction is not consistent with the germline gene, which may arise from a read error. The V call is TRBV7-7, the J call TRBJ2-5; a possible D gene is TRBD1 (6 bases). The germline gives CDR1 SSHAT, CDR2 FNYEAQ (reference sequence). The CDR3 is made up of 13 amino acids. This chain's CDR3 is CASSLQGMETQYF. The CDR3 DNA sequence: TGTGCTAGCAGCTTACAGGGAATGGAGACCCAGTACTTC.

This chain joins TRBV30 and TRBJ2-7; weak D call: TRBD1 (6 bases). CDR1 and CDR2 (germline): GTSNPN, SVGIG (reference sequence). With 2 bases removed from V and 0 bases from J, the gap between germline ends came to 20 bases. CDR3 length equals 17 residues. CDR3 loop: CAWSRFGEGQFSYEQYF. The CDR3, as DNA: TGTGCCTGGAGTCGGTTCGGGGAAGGACAGTTCTCCTACGAGCAGTACTTC.